Following are 27 T cell receptor beta chains from one sample sequenced in a study of CD8 T cells in Susac syndrome. Random hexamers were used to reverse transcribe an amount of about 0.45 to 1 ug RNA. In TCRdb, the immunoSEQ multiplex PCR reads were re-called with MiXCR into one record per CDR3 protein. The table has 200,000 to 250,000 distinct CDR3 sequences, approximately 95% seen once. The sequenced sample consisted of CD4+ T cells from PBMCs. These receptors were taken from a human donor with multiple sclerosis.

The chain is built from TRBV20-1 and TRBJ1-1, with 8 nucleotides matching TRBD1. Germline V lookup: CDR1 DFQATT, CDR2 SNEGSKA (reference sequence). CDR3 length equals 13 residues. V lost 5 bases and J lost 4; bases outside the gene matches: 6. The DNA for the CDR3 is TGCAGTGCTGGGTCAGGGGGCGGCACTGAAGCTTTCTTT. It codes for CSAGSGGGTEAFF.

The gene calls are TRBV20-1 and TRBJ2-1; weak D call: TRBD2 (6 bases). The length of the CDR3 is 12 residues. CDR1 and CDR2 from the germline V gene are DFQATT and SNEGSKA (reference sequence). Deletions cut 5 bases from V and 6 bases from J, with 11 bases between. The CDR3 here is CSAAGTFNEQFF. CDR3 in DNA: TGCAGTGCTGCCGGGACTTTCAATGAGCAGTTCTTC.

This clonotype was picked up a small number of times. The V gene is TRBV7-9, the J gene TRBJ1-5; D unclear. Trimming left V 3 bases short and J 0 bases short, with 6 bases between. The germline V gene encodes CDR1 SEHNR and CDR2 FQNEAQ (reference sequence). The CDR3 has 14 residues. In nucleotides, the CDR3 is TGTGCCAGCAGCTTTGGAACTAGCAATCAGCCCCAGCATTTT. Translating it yields CASSFGTSNQPQHF.

The rearrangement joins TRBV28 to TRBJ2-7, with a tentative D call TRBD1 (8 bases). The CDR3 is 16 residues long. The germline gives CDR1 MDHEN, CDR2 SYDVKM. V was shortened by 6 bases and J by 3 bases, with 21 bases between the two germline ends. CDR3 region: CASRSAQGAGVYEQYF. The CDR3 nucleotides read TGTGCCAGCAGGTCCGCCCAGGGGGCGGGGGTCTACGAGCAGTACTTC. Combining the CDR3 with reference TRBV28 and TRBJ2-7 gives the whole variable domain DVKVTQSSRYLVKRTGEKVFLECVQDMDHENMFWYRQDPGLGLRLIYFSYDVKMKEKGDIPEGYSVSREKKERFSLILESASTNQTSMYLCASRSAQGAGVYEQYFGPGTRLTVT.

The chain combines TRBV30 with TRBJ2-7, with 11 bases lining up with TRBD2. The junction had 6 bases not matched to a gene; V was cut back by 5 bases and J by 6 bases. This CDR3 contains 13 residues. Per germline, CDR1 GTSNPN and CDR2 SVGIG (reference sequence). The CDR3 bases are TGTGCCTGGCAACTAGCGGGAGCGCGCGAGCAGTACTTC. Its protein is CAWQLAGAREQYF.

V usage is TRBV28 and J usage is TRBJ2-7; D might be TRBD1 or TRBD2, each matching 6 bases. This CDR3 is built from 12 residues. Germline loops: CDR1 MDHEN, CDR2 SYDVKM. V lost 8 bases, J lost 4 bases, and 12 bases lay in between. The CDR3, as DNA: TGTGCCAGCCACCGGGGGCGATACGAGCAGTACTTC. Residues: CASHRGRYEQYF.

The V call is TRBV5-1, the J call TRBJ2-3; D uncertain. The CDR3 loop spans 13 amino acids. V was shortened by 5 bases and J by 8 bases, with 15 bases between the two germline ends. Germline V gene sequence: CDR1 SGHRS, CDR2 YFSETQ. CDR3 sequence reads: CASRNSRNGTQYF. The DNA of the CDR3 is TGCGCCAGCAGAAATTCACGGAACGGTACGCAGTATTTT.

V usage is TRBV20-1 and J usage is TRBJ1-6; 7 nucleotides align to TRBD1. The trim removed 2 bases at V and 9 bases at J, leaving 10 bases unmatched. CDR3 size: 15 residues. Germline loops: CDR1 DFQATT, CDR2 SNEGSKA (reference sequence). The CDR3 here is CSARKQGSGASPLHF. In DNA, the CDR3 is TGCAGTGCTAGAAAACAGGGGAGTGGGGCTTCACCCCTCCACTTT.

V and J are TRBV18 and TRBJ2-7; the match to TRBD1 covers 8 bases. This CDR3 contains 16 residues. V gave up 1 base and J gave up 6 bases; unmatched junction bases: 11. Looked up from germline, CDR1 is KGHSH and CDR2 is LQKENI. The CDR3 loop reads CASSPRGRTGTLEQYF. The DNA for the CDR3 is TGTGCCAGCTCACCACGGGGCCGGACAGGGACTCTCGAGCAGTACTTC. Looking up the rest from reference TRBV18 and TRBJ2-7 gives the full variable domain: NAGVMQNPRHLVRRRGQEARLRCSPMKGHSHVYWYRQLPEEGLKFMVYLQKENIIDESGMPKERFSAEFPKEGPSILRIQQVVRGDSAAYFCASSPRGRTGTLEQYFGPGTRLTVT.

In DNA, the CDR3 is TGCAGCGCCAAGTTCTACAATGAGCAGTTCTTC. It yields the protein CSAKFYNEQFF. This chain links TRBV29-1 with TRBJ2-1; no definite D call. Trimming left V 7 bases short and J 3 bases short, with 7 bases between. This CDR3 is built from 11 residues. Germline CDR1 and CDR2: SQVTM and ANQGSEA.

The V gene is TRBV20-1, the J gene TRBJ2-3; 8 nucleotides match TRBD2. The trim removed 3 bases at V and 4 bases at J, leaving 9 bases unmatched. The CDR3 has 15 residues. Looked up from germline, CDR1 is DFQATT and CDR2 is SNEGSKA (reference sequence). The CDR3 coding sequence is TGCAGTGCTAGGAACATAGCGGGGTTTTCAGATACGCAGTATTTT. This gives the protein CSARNIAGFSDTQYF.

J is TRBJ2-7 and V is TRBV7-9; 8 positions agree with TRBD1. Trimming at V came to 5 bases and at J to 6 bases, leaving 6 bases not matched to a gene. Germline V gene data show CDR1 as SEHNR and CDR2 as FQNEAQ (reference sequence). The CDR3 is 13 residues long. This chain's CDR3 is CASSPGQGSEQYF. The CDR3 nucleotides read TGTGCCAGCAGCCCCGGACAGGGTAGCGAGCAGTACTTC.

The genes are TRBV9 and TRBJ2-7; the match to TRBD2 covers 9 bases. V trimming: 3 bases; J trimming: 2 bases; junction bases outside the gene matches: 3. This CDR3 is 14 amino acids long. Germline CDR1 is SGDLS and CDR2 is YYNGEE. The CDR3 bases are TGTGCCAGCAGCGCGACTAGCGGCACCTACGAGCAGTACTTC. Its translation is CASSATSGTYEQYF.

The chain carries TRBV29-1 and TRBJ1-5, with D unresolved. The CDR3 consists of 14 residues. V shed 5 bases and J shed 0 bases, with 11 bases lying between them. Per the germline V gene, CDR1 is SQVTM and CDR2 is ANQGSEA. The CDR3 DNA reads TGCAGCGTTTTTCTGTCAGATAGCAATCAGCCCCAGCATTTT. Protein sequence: CSVFLSDSNQPQHF.

This clonotype occurred a few times. The rearrangement uses TRBV3-1 and TRBJ2-7; D unclear. The CDR3 runs 11 residues. Trimming cost V 4 bases and J 3 bases, with 4 bases left between them. The germline CDR1 and CDR2 sequences are LGHDT and YNNKEL (reference sequence). The CDR3: CASSRNYEQYF. The CDR3 DNA reads TGTGCCAGCAGCCGGAACTACGAGCAGTACTTC.

V and J are TRBV29-1 and TRBJ2-5; D gene unclear. Germline V gene sequence: CDR1 SQVTM, CDR2 ANQGSEA. V lost 6 bases and J 0 bases, leaving 8 bases between the germline ends. There are 12 residues in the CDR3. The CDR3 loop is CSVTHDQETQYF. CDR3 DNA sequence: TGCAGCGTAACCCATGACCAAGAGACCCAGTACTTC.

J is TRBJ2-7 and V is TRBV29-1; D perhaps matches TRBD1 (6 bases). This CDR3 has 11 amino acids. Germline CDR1 and CDR2: SQVTM and ANQGSEA. Trimming stripped 8 bases from V and 6 bases from J, with 14 bases between. The CDR3 DNA sequence: TGCAGCCCTCCCAGGGGTGGCGAGCAGTACTTC. This sequence encodes CSPPRGGEQYF.

This rearrangement joins TRBV12-3 or TRBV12-4 to TRBJ2-1; a weak D match, TRBD1 (6 bases). With 5 bases removed from V and 4 bases from J, the gap between germline ends came to 15 bases. This CDR3 spans 15 amino acids. This CDR3 is CASSHGAGEYNEQFF. The CDR3 coding sequence is TGTGCCAGCAGTCATGGGGCAGGGGAATACAATGAGCAGTTCTTC.

The rearrangement joins TRBV9 to TRBJ2-1, with D possibly called TRBD1 or TRBD2 (5 bases each). CDR3 size: 13 residues. Trimming cost V 0 bases and J 9 bases, with 10 bases left between them. The germline V gene encodes CDR1 SGDLS and CDR2 YYNGEE. For the CDR3, the DNA is TGTGCCAGCAGCGTAGGAGCAGGGACTGAGCAGTTCTTC. It specifies CASSVGAGTEQFF.

In nucleotides, the CDR3 is TGCAGCGTTAGGACAGGGAATGGGAATGAGCAGTTCTTC. Translated, it gives CSVRTGNGNEQFF. The chain has TRBV29-1 and TRBJ2-1; 8 nucleotides agree with TRBD1. Per the germline V gene, CDR1 is SQVTM and CDR2 is ANQGSEA. V was clipped by 5 bases and J by 7 bases; unmatched bases: 7. The CDR3 length is 13 residues.

The sample holds one count of this clonotype. The chain employs TRBV30 and TRBJ2-3; the D call may be TRBD1 or TRBD2 (5 bases each). Germline V lookup: CDR1 GTSNPN, CDR2 SVGIG (reference sequence). The CDR3 sequence is 15 residues long. V dropped 1 base and J dropped 4 bases, with 15 bases sitting between them. The CDR3 coding sequence is TGTGCCTGGAGTGCGGGATCGGGGACCGCAGATACGCAGTATTTT. Translating it yields CAWSAGSGTADTQYF.

The chain carries TRBV7-3 and TRBJ2-3; 10 bases agree with TRBD2. The CDR3 totals 17 residues. Germline V gene data show CDR1 as SGHTA and CDR2 as FQGTGA. The V gene end was trimmed by 5 bases and the J gene end by 1 base; junction bases not matched to a gene: 9. This chain's CDR3 is CASSPQPGLAGTDTQYF. CDR3 nucleotide sequence: TGTGCCAGCAGCCCCCAACCCGGACTAGCGGGCACAGATACGCAGTATTTT.

The chain is built from TRBV5-1 and TRBJ2-1, with TRBD2 matching 11 bases. The V and J ends lost 0 bases and 6 bases, in that order; junction bases with no gene match: 2. The length of the CDR3 is 15 residues. Germline V gene sequence: CDR1 SGHRS, CDR2 YFSETQ. In DNA, the CDR3 is TGCGCCAGCAGCTTGGAACTAGCGGGAGCCAATGAGCAGTTCTTC. This sequence encodes CASSLELAGANEQFF.

The chain joins TRBV5-6 to TRBJ2-7; D unclear. V dropped 2 bases and J dropped 1 base, with 13 bases sitting between them. Germline CDR1 and CDR2: SGHDT and YYEEEE. The CDR3 contains 15 residues. The DNA of the CDR3 is TGTGCCAGCAGCTTTGGACCGCAGAATTCCTACGAGCAGTACTTC. It translates to CASSFGPQNSYEQYF.

The table lists this clonotype with a count of one. This chain uses TRBV20-1 with TRBJ2-3, with TRBD2 identical over 9 bases. The CDR3 is made up of 16 amino acids. Germline V lookup: CDR1 DFQATT, CDR2 SNEGSKA (reference sequence). Germline trimming cut 1 base from V and 2 bases from J; bases unmatched to any gene: 7. CDR3 loop: CSARGWREGLTDTQYF. CDR3 in DNA: TGCAGTGCTAGAGGTTGGCGGGAGGGCCTCACAGATACGCAGTATTTT.

This chain links TRBV20-1 with TRBJ1-5; 10 nucleotides match TRBD1. V shed 6 bases and J 6 bases; nucleotides not matched to a gene: 8. The CDR3 loop spans 14 amino acids. Germline V gene data show CDR1 as DFQATT and CDR2 as SNEGSKA (reference sequence). DNA for the CDR3: TGCAGTGCGAAGACAGGGGGCCTAGGTCAGCCCCAGCATTTT. Amino acid sequence: CSAKTGGLGQPQHF.

This chain links TRBV29-1 with TRBJ2-1, with 11 bases identical to TRBD2. The V segment lost 6 bases and the J segment 9 bases; nucleotides outside the gene matches: 7. The CDR3 is 13 amino acids. Germline loops: CDR1 SQVTM, CDR2 ANQGSEA. The DNA of the CDR3 is TGCAGCGTCCTACTAGCGGGAGAGGGTGAGCAGTTCTTC. Its translation: CSVLLAGEGEQFF.